One sample yielded the 8 T cell receptor beta chains listed below, sequenced in a study of T cell responses to AZD1222 COVID-19 vaccine. TCRdb keeps only in-frame clones here, not all; method: immunoSEQ multiplex PCR. Seen here are 65,000 to 85,000 clones, roughly 88% observed once, and the top ten hold about 9.4%. The specimen comprised peripheral blood, sampled 28 days after the second AZD1222 dose. These TCRs come from an adult who received the AZD1222 COVID-19 vaccine.

V is TRBV19 and J is TRBJ1-5, with TRBD1 matching over 8 bases. The CDR3 has 13 amino acids. The V segment lost 6 bases and the J segment 6 bases; nucleotides outside the gene matches: 4. Germline values: CDR1 LNHDA, CDR2 SQIVND (reference sequence). This CDR3 reads CASRDRVRQPQHF. For the CDR3, the DNA is TGTGCCAGTAGGGACAGGGTCCGTCAGCCCCAGCATTTT.

The chain combines TRBV2 with TRBJ2-3, with 13 bases that match TRBD2. The CDR3 totals 17 residues. The V gene end was trimmed by 5 bases and the J gene end by 5 bases; junction bases not matched to a gene: 10. Germline V gene lookup returns CDR1 SNHLY and CDR2 FYNNEI. The CDR3 DNA reads as TGTGCCAGCAGTCGAACCCGACTAGCGGGGGGAATAGATACGCAGTATTTT. It is translated as CASSRTRLAGGIDTQYF.

This clone has only one observation. The rearrangement joins TRBV7-8 to TRBJ1-1, with D tentatively TRBD1 (5 bases). The V gene's germline CDR1 is SGHVS and CDR2 FQNEAQ. This CDR3 has 15 amino acids. V lost 1 base and J lost 4, with 13 bases in between. CDR3 sequence: CASSLVPGLGTEAFF. The CDR3 coding sequence is TGTGCCAGCAGCTTAGTGCCAGGGTTGGGCACTGAAGCTTTCTTT.

The chain couples TRBV6-5 to TRBJ1-2, with D perhaps matching TRBD1 (6 bases). There are 11 residues in the CDR3. CDR1 is MNHEY, CDR2 SVGAGI, per germline. V lost 9 bases, J lost 8 bases, and 13 bases lay in between. The CDR3 is CASSGDGGYTF. For the CDR3, the DNA is TGTGCCAGTTCAGGGGATGGCGGCTACACCTTC.

The chain carries TRBV11-2 and TRBJ2-5, with a possible D match to TRBD2 (7 bases). The ends were cut back, 5 bases at V and 1 base at J, with 20 bases in the middle. CDR1 is SGHAT and CDR2 is FQNNGV in the germline V gene. The CDR3 contains 17 residues. CDR3 residues: CASSPRGGSGLQETQYF. CDR3 in DNA: TGTGCCAGCAGCCCCAGGGGAGGGTCCGGACTCCAAGAGACCCAGTACTTC.

The chain is built from TRBV20-1 and TRBJ2-1; no clear D. This CDR3 is built from 10 residues. The germline CDR1 and CDR2 sequences are DFQATT and SNEGSKA (reference sequence). The V gene lost 3 bases and the J gene lost 11 bases, with 8 bases spanning the gap. CDR3 coding DNA: TGCAGTGCTAGTCTTGAGAAGCAGTTCTTC. Encoded protein: CSASLEKQFF.

The CDR3 coding sequence is TGTGCCAGTAGTCATACAGGGGGCTGGGATTCACCCCTCCACTTT. Protein sequence: CASSHTGGWDSPLHF. The rearrangement links TRBV19 to TRBJ1-6; TRBD1 agrees at 9 bases. The germline gives CDR1 LNHDA, CDR2 SQIVND (reference sequence). V was clipped by 5 bases and J by 8 bases; unmatched bases: 7. The CDR3 has 15 residues.

The genes are TRBV28 and TRBJ1-2; unclear D gene. The CDR3 totals 14 residues. V lost 7 bases and J lost 0, with 12 bases in between. The germline CDR1 and CDR2 sequences are MDHEN and SYDVKM. CDR3 loop: CASISRHPNYGYTF. The CDR3 DNA follows: TGTGCCAGCATTTCCAGACACCCTAACTATGGCTACACCTTC.